The clone carrying this T cell receptor (beta chain) was detected only once. The sample comes from a study of blood T cell repertoires in COVID-19. Study summary: The United States, Italy and Spain were the sources of the acute and convalescent COVID-19 samples.

The ends lost 5 bases at V and 5 bases at J; junction bases unmatched: 4. The CDR3 totals 14 residues. Germline V gene data show CDR1 as SGHKS and CDR2 as YYEKEE (reference sequence). Authors' data handling: For nucleated cells, counts were estimated from reference gene primer amplification. Using immunoSEQ multiplex PCR, the repertoire was profiled, and TCRdb retains in-frame clones only, with some absent. V and J calls and clone size come straight from that table; D and trimming were deduced from the DNA. Of some 73,000 clones listed, about nine tenths were seen once; the top ten hold 10% to 15%. This sequence originates from a woman aged 55 to 70 with acute or convalescent COVID-19. Sequenced material: peripheral blood. The chain couples TRBV5-5 to TRBJ1-5; TRBD1 matches 10 bases. The DNA for the CDR3 is TGTGCCAGCAGTCGGACAGGGGGGGATCAGCCCCAGCATTTT. It codes for CASSRTGGDQPQHF.